The rows below give T cell receptor beta chains drawn from one sample of a study of tumor-infiltrating lymphocytes in glioblastoma multiforme. TCRdb re-called the multiplex PCR reads through MiXCR, storing one row per CDR3 protein. Among almost 20,000 distinct CDR3 sequences listed, about 70% were seen once. The sequencing input was peripheral blood. The receptors originated from a male donor with glioblastoma. The conserved cysteine and the conserved F or W are not part of the CDR3 here. The D gene is left open where the match is weak.

v_gene,j_gene,d_gene,CDR3aa
TRBV14,TRBJ2-3,NA,ASSQERRTQY
TRBV5-1,TRBJ2-7,TRBD2,AGSLTSTSYEQY
TRBV12-3/TRBV12-4,TRBJ1-1,TRBD1,ASSRGTGGTNTEAF
TRBV29-1,TRBJ1-1,TRBD1,SILDRAVNTEAF
TRBV2,TRBJ2-1,NA,ASKKRWTDNEQF
TRBV29-1,TRBJ1-3,NA,SARGDAGNTIY
TRBV6-5,TRBJ2-7,TRBD2,ASRARTSRRAYEQY
TRBV14,TRBJ2-2,TRBD2,ASSQDPSGSGELF
TRBV29-1,TRBJ2-5,NA,SVAGHRGETQH
TRBV4-2,TRBJ2-7,NA,ARSNAYEQY
TRBV11-1,TRBJ1-2,NA,ASSLMPDYGYT
TRBV11-2,TRBJ2-3,TRBD2,ASRFGTSGFTDTQY
TRBV20-1,TRBJ2-3,TRBD2,SARDSIFEREAGNTQY
TRBV11-2,TRBJ1-3,NA,ASSLGNTIY
TRBV4-2,TRBJ2-3,NA,ASSQDWAREDTQY
TRBV5-1,TRBJ2-3,TRBD1,ASSLQGPDMQY
TRBV16,TRBJ2-7,NA,ASSQSGQTYEQY
TRBV6-2/TRBV6-3,TRBJ2-5,NA,ASTYSRRETQY
TRBV11-2,TRBJ2-7,TRBD2,ASSRGDYEQY
TRBV29-1,TRBJ2-7,NA,SAAPGVTPYEQY
TRBV20-1,TRBJ2-5,NA,SVRGLTQETQY
TRBV29-1,TRBJ2-3,NA,SVRSGGDTQY